The 22 T cell receptor beta chains in this list originate from one sample, sequenced in a study of shared clonotypes between healthy human individuals. The method was immunoSEQ multiplex PCR; TCRdb's version includes in-frame clones alone and lacks a portion of them. The table records about 600,000 clones, 95% to 98% of them present only once. What was sequenced was naive CD4+ T cells sorted from blood. Subset reported: CD45RA+ positively selected. All receptors come from a woman aged 30 to 39 in good health.

The chain combines TRBV29-1 with TRBJ2-3; 14 positions match TRBD2. CDR1 is SQVTM and CDR2 is ANQGSEA in the germline V gene. The CDR3 sequence is 15 residues long. Trimming cost V 7 bases and J 2 bases; bases outside gene matches: 5. This CDR3 is CSAGLAGGVTDTQYF. DNA for the CDR3: TGCAGCGCCGGACTAGCGGGAGGTGTCACAGATACGCAGTATTTT.

The chain couples TRBV7-8 to TRBJ1-4; 7 bases fit TRBD1. CDR1 SGHVS and CDR2 FQNEAQ come from the germline V gene. J was trimmed by 2 bases and V by 5 bases; bases with no gene match: 8. The CDR3 is 16 residues long. CDR3 DNA: TGTGCCAGCAGCATCCTCGGGACAGTCACTAATGAAAAACTGTTTTTT. As protein: CASSILGTVTNEKLFF.

The CDR3 DNA sequence: TGCGCCAGCAGCTTGGGGGTACACGGGGATGATCAGCCCCAGCATTTT. It codes for CASSLGVHGDDQPQHF. This chain uses TRBV5-1 with TRBJ1-5; D unresolved. This CDR3 is built from 16 residues. Trimming pared 0 bases from V and 5 bases from J, leaving 15 bases between. The germline gives CDR1 SGHRS, CDR2 YFSETQ.

V usage is TRBV7-2 and J usage is TRBJ1-2; TRBD1 aligns across 9 bases. In germline, CDR1 is SGHTA, CDR2 FQGNSA. J was trimmed by 8 bases and V by 5 bases; bases with no gene match: 6. The length of the CDR3 is 13 residues. The CDR3 region is CASSQQGAGGYTF. The DNA for the CDR3 is TGTGCCAGCAGCCAACAGGGGGCTGGCGGCTACACCTTC.

The sample holds one count of this clone. V and J are TRBV6-5 and TRBJ2-2, with 8 bases aligning to TRBD1. Trimming took 9 bases from V and 6 from J; bases not matched to a gene: 12. The CDR3 totals 15 residues. CDR1 and CDR2 (germline): MNHEY, SVGAGI. CDR3 loop: CASRTDRGSAGELFF. Written as DNA, the CDR3 is TGTGCCAGTAGGACCGACAGGGGATCGGCCGGGGAGCTGTTTTTT.

V is TRBV11-2 and J is TRBJ2-2; D possibly corresponds to TRBD2 (6 bases). The CDR3 is made up of 17 amino acids. Germline V gives CDR1 SGHAT, CDR2 FQNNGV. V was pared by 1 base and J by 0 bases, with 12 bases between. The CDR3 here is CASSLVRGPTNTGELFF. The CDR3 DNA is TGTGCCAGCAGCTTAGTGCGGGGCCCAACGAACACCGGGGAGCTGTTTTTT.

This sequence joins TRBV28 and TRBJ1-2, with 10 positions matching TRBD1. The germline V gene encodes CDR1 MDHEN and CDR2 SYDVKM. Trimming removed 3 bases from V and 7 bases from J; junction bases left unmatched: 11. CDR3 length equals 16 residues. This chain's CDR3 is CASSLGQGYGPGGYTF. The CDR3, as DNA: TGTGCCAGCAGTTTGGGACAGGGGTATGGGCCCGGTGGCTACACCTTC.

This clone showed up just once. The V call is TRBV6-1, the J call TRBJ2-5; possible D gene TRBD2, 5 bases. Deletions cut 2 bases from V and 13 bases from J, with 17 bases between. Germline lookup yields CDR1 MNHNS and CDR2 SASEGT. This CDR3 spans 13 amino acids. CDR3 amino acids: CASSEKSASSRYF. The CDR3 DNA sequence: TGTGCCAGCAGTGAAAAGAGTGCGTCTAGCAGGTACTTC.

This clone was found a few times. The chain employs TRBV7-2 and TRBJ1-5; D is possibly TRBD1 (5 bases). The CDR3 length is 15 residues. Between the trimmed V and J ends, which lost 1 base and 4 bases, there was a span of 11 bases. Germline-derived CDR1 and CDR2 are SGHTA and FQGNSA. The chain's CDR3 is CASSLEGHPNQPQHF. CDR3 sequence (DNA): TGTGCCAGCAGCTTAGAGGGGCATCCAAATCAGCCCCAGCATTTT.

The J gene is TRBJ2-1, the V gene TRBV7-2; 14 bases align to TRBD2. The CDR3 covers 16 residues. The V gene's germline CDR1 is SGHTA and CDR2 FQGNSA. The junction had 6 bases not matched to a gene; V was cut back by 3 bases and J by 8 bases. The CDR3 protein is CASSFTGTSGSYEQFF. DNA for the CDR3: TGTGCCAGCAGCTTTACCGGGACTAGCGGGAGTTATGAGCAGTTCTTC.

The CDR3 here is CASSPQTGLRHEKLFF. The CDR3 nucleotides read TGTGCCAGCAGTCCCCAGACAGGGCTACGACATGAAAAACTGTTTTTT. The rearrangement links TRBV28 to TRBJ1-4, with 7 nucleotides matching TRBD1. The germline gives CDR1 MDHEN, CDR2 SYDVKM. J was trimmed by 6 bases and V by 5 bases; bases with no gene match: 12. The CDR3 length is 16 residues.

The chain recombines TRBV6-5 with TRBJ2-2; no clear D. Trimming took 6 bases from V and 6 from J, leaving 11 bases between them. CDR1 and CDR2 (germline): MNHEY, SVGAGI. CDR3 length: 13 amino acids. The CDR3 DNA reads TGTGCCAGCAGGGGCTTTGACCCCGGGGAGCTGTTTTTT. Encoded protein: CASRGFDPGELFF.

This rearrangement joins TRBV29-1 to TRBJ2-1; TRBD2 matches at 7 bases. This CDR3 is 12 amino acids long. V shed 6 bases and J 8 bases; nucleotides not matched to a gene: 7. Germline CDR1 and CDR2: SQVTM and ANQGSEA. CDR3 nucleotides: TGCAGCGTCCAGGGCGGGAGTCATGAGCAGTTCTTC. Encoded protein: CSVQGGSHEQFF.

V usage is TRBV6-1 and J usage is TRBJ2-1; 10 nucleotides line up with TRBD2. CDR1 and CDR2 from the germline V gene are MNHNS and SASEGT. With V trimmed by 2 bases and J by 3 bases, 1 base remained unmatched. This CDR3 comprises 15 residues. CDR3 loop: CASSERLAGYNEQFF. CDR3 DNA sequence: TGTGCCAGCAGTGAAAGACTAGCGGGCTACAATGAGCAGTTCTTC.

As DNA, the CDR3 is TGTGCCAGCAGTCGAGACAGGTTTGCTCAGCCCCAGCATTTT. Protein sequence: CASSRDRFAQPQHF. The chain employs TRBV6-6 and TRBJ1-5, with a tentative D call TRBD1 (6 bases). This CDR3 comprises 14 residues. CDR1 and CDR2 (germline): MNHNY, SVGAGI (reference sequence). V lost 5 bases and J lost 6, with 14 bases in between.

V is TRBV28 and J is TRBJ2-7, with TRBD1 identical over 8 bases. Trimming at V came to 6 bases and at J to 0 bases, leaving 4 bases not matched to a gene. CDR1 and CDR2 from the germline V gene are MDHEN and SYDVKM. This CDR3 comprises 14 residues. CDR3 DNA sequence: TGTGCCAGCAGAGGGGACAGGACCTCCTACGAGCAGTACTTC. Amino acids: CASRGDRTSYEQYF.

The J gene is TRBJ1-5, the V gene TRBV5-1; D not certain. CDR3 length equals 13 residues. V shed 4 bases and J shed 3 bases, with 8 bases lying between them. Germline-derived CDR1 and CDR2 are SGHRS and YFSETQ. DNA of the CDR3: TGCGCCAGCAGCCAGAGCCCCAATCAGCCCCAGCATTTT. Amino acid sequence: CASSQSPNQPQHF.

V usage is TRBV5-4 and J usage is TRBJ2-7; D gene unclear. The CDR3 is made up of 14 amino acids. CDR1 is SGHNT and CDR2 is YYREEE in the germline V gene (reference sequence). V was pared by 0 bases and J by 3 bases, with 10 bases between. The CDR3 protein is CASSLEYENYEQYF. CDR3 bases: TGTGCCAGCAGCTTGGAGTACGAGAACTACGAGCAGTACTTC.

The rearrangement uses TRBV5-1 and TRBJ2-3; possibly TRBD2 for D (6 bases). From germline, CDR1 is SGHRS and CDR2 YFSETQ. The CDR3 runs 16 residues. Deletions cut 0 bases from V and 4 bases from J, with 15 bases between. The chain's CDR3 is CASSLVVGSGSDTQYF. The CDR3 DNA reads TGCGCCAGCAGCTTGGTGGTCGGGAGTGGATCAGATACGCAGTATTTT.

The chain joins TRBV27 to TRBJ1-1, with D perhaps matching TRBD1 (6 bases). Germline V gene lookup returns CDR1 MNHEY and CDR2 SMNVEV (reference sequence). Trimming took 4 bases from V and 0 from J, leaving 21 bases between them. This CDR3 spans 18 amino acids. The DNA of the CDR3 is TGTGCCAGCAGTTCAATTACCACAGGACAGTTCATGAACACTGAAGCTTTCTTT. It is translated as CASSSITTGQFMNTEAFF.

Here the CDR3 reads CASSSGGVYSNQPQHF. The CDR3 DNA follows: TGTGCCAGCAGTTCTGGTGGGGTCTATAGCAATCAGCCCCAGCATTTT. This chain joins TRBV28 and TRBJ1-5; D is unclear. Trimming pared 4 bases from V and 0 bases from J, leaving 13 bases between. This CDR3 region has 16 residues. CDR1 and CDR2 from the germline V gene are MDHEN and SYDVKM.

The chain uses TRBV21-1 and TRBJ1-3. TRBV21-1 is a documented pseudogene. The CDR3 totals 17 residues. The CDR3 DNA reads as TGTGCCAGCAGCAAAGATAGCGACAGTCGCTCTGGAAACACCATATATTTT. It is translated as CASSKDSDSRSGNTIYF.